This TCR beta chain was found in a study of vaccination and CD4 T cells after COVID-19. About the research overall: The study enrolled six male and four female convalescents, two of whom were Hispanic. Post-vaccine sample collection happened at a median of roughly 72 days after dose two, ranging 14 to 241.

The treatment denotes: roughly 10-day PBMC culture with coronavirus spike peptide pools or control peptides (ViraFEST assay). TCR sequencing followed the expansion of antigen-specific T cells with peptide pools in ViraFEST. Both day 3 and day 7 involved replacing half of the medium with fresh IL-2 medium. Cultured CD4+ T cell DNA underwent sequencing with the Oncomine TCR Beta short-read assay. TCRdb re-derived calls from the PCR reads in MiXCR, one entry per CDR3 protein. The sample gives around 10,000 distinct CDR3 sequences, 54% of which show up once; roughly 8.5% is in the top ten. This CDR3 has 18 amino acids. Germline CDR1 and CDR2: SGHRS and YFSETQ. Trimming removed 1 base from V and 0 bases from J, with 20 bases in between. Concerning this clonotype itself: The antigen remains unidentified.

V is TRBV5-1 and J is TRBJ2-7; possibly TRBD2 for D (5 bases). The clonotype comes from a human donor who had recovered from COVID-19. Specimen: CD4+ T cells from blood, cultured in vitro. Here the CDR3 DNA reads TGCGCCAGCAGCTTGAGGGCACGTACTAGTCGGAACTCCTACGAGCAGTACTTC. The encoded protein is CASSLRARTSRNSYEQYF.